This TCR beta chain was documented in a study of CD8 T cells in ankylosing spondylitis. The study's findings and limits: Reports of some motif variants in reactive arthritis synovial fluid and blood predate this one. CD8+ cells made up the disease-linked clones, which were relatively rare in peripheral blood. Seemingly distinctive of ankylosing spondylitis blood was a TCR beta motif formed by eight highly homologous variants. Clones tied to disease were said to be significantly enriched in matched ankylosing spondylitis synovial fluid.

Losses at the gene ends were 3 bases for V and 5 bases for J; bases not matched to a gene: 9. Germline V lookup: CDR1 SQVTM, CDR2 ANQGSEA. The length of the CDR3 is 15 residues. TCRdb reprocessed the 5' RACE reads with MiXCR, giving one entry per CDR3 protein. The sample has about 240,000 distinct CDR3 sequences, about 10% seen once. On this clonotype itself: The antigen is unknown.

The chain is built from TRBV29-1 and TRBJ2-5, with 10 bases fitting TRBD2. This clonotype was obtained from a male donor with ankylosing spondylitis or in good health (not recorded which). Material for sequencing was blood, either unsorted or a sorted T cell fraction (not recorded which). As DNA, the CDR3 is TGCAGCGTTGAGTGGCTAGCGGGAGTGAGCGAGACCCAGTACTTC. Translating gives CSVEWLAGVSETQYF.